This entry describes one T cell receptor (beta chain). The sample originates from a study of blood T cell repertoires in COVID-19. About the study: T cells, B-cell-depleted T cells, or PBMCs provided the cDNA or gDNA that served as material.

There are 12 residues in the CDR3. V gave up 10 bases and J gave up 2 bases; unmatched junction bases: 1. From germline, CDR1 is MNHEY and CDR2 SVGAGI. Among Cohort 3 donors, those recovered had two negative PCRs, clearance, or symptom resolution. Original analysis: Scientists estimated how many nucleated cells there were by amplifying reference gene primers. Profiled with immunoSEQ multiplex PCR; TCRdb holds only in-frame clones, not every one. V and J calls and clone size follow that table, whereas D and trimming were derived from the DNA. The profile shows approximately 320,000 clones, about 92% of them singletons.

The clonotype originates from a man between 60 and 75 years old who had recovered from COVID-19. Sequencing input: PBMCs or T cells enriched from blood (not recorded which). The chain carries TRBV6-5 and TRBJ1-3; 8 bases are a match to TRBD1. The CDR3 loop is CATTGAGNTIYF. The CDR3, as DNA: TGTGCCACGACAGGGGCTGGAAACACCATATATTTT.